The 29 T cell receptor beta chains in this list originate from one sample, sequenced in a study of shared clonotypes between healthy human individuals. TCRdb keeps only in-frame clones here, not all; method: immunoSEQ multiplex PCR. The data hold about 600,000 clones, with 97% observed a single time. The sequencing sample was made of naive CD4+ T cells sorted from blood. Subset described: CD45RA+ positively selected. The receptors derive from a woman aged 25 to 39 in good health.

The chain carries TRBV6-1 and TRBJ2-3, with 9 bases identical to TRBD2. The CDR3 covers 16 residues. Germline lookup yields CDR1 MNHNS and CDR2 SASEGT. V gave up 4 bases and J gave up 1 base; unmatched junction bases: 6. CDR3: CASSVPTSGGTDTQYF. The CDR3 nucleotides read TGTGCCAGCAGTGTACCGACTAGCGGAGGCACAGATACGCAGTATTTT.

The rearrangement uses TRBV9 and TRBJ2-7, with D tentatively TRBD1 (5 bases). There are 15 residues in the CDR3. Germline V gene sequence: CDR1 SGDLS, CDR2 YYNGEE. The ends were cut back, 0 bases at V and 5 bases at J, with 15 bases in the middle. In DNA, the CDR3 is TGTGCCAGCAGCGTAGTGGGGCAAGTTTATAACGAGCAGTACTTC. Translating gives CASSVVGQVYNEQYF.

The chain is built from TRBV28 and TRBJ1-1, with 7 positions matching TRBD1. Trimming at V came to 7 bases and at J to 1 base, leaving 9 bases not matched to a gene. Germline V gene lookup returns CDR1 MDHEN and CDR2 SYDVKM. There are 15 residues in the CDR3. The CDR3 loop is CASNLSTGTNTEAFF. In DNA, the CDR3 is TGTGCCAGCAACCTATCGACAGGGACGAACACTGAAGCTTTCTTT.

This clone was detected only once. Other DNA sequences of this sample code for an identical CDR3. J is TRBJ1-2 and V is TRBV28; D not resolved. V was cut by 2 bases and J by 0 bases, with 4 bases left in between. Germline-derived CDR1 and CDR2 are MDHEN and SYDVKM. The CDR3 contains 13 residues. The CDR3 reads CASSLLTNYGYTF. DNA of the CDR3: TGTGCCAGCAGTTTACTAACTAACTATGGCTACACCTTC.

The rearrangement links TRBV4-1 to TRBJ1-6; 10 positions agree with TRBD1. In germline, CDR1 is MGHRA, CDR2 YSYEKL. V was clipped by 4 bases and J by 8 bases; unmatched bases: 5. CDR3 length: 15 amino acids. CDR3 sequence (DNA): TGCGCCAGCAGCCCGGGACAGGGGTACGATTCACCCCTCCACTTT. It codes for CASSPGQGYDSPLHF.

Note on this clone: Within the sample, other DNA sequences also encode this same CDR3. The V gene is TRBV5-1, the J gene TRBJ2-7, with 8 bases fitting TRBD1. This CDR3 comprises 14 residues. CDR1 is SGHRS, CDR2 YFSETQ, per germline. The V and J ends lost 1 base and 5 bases, in that order; junction bases with no gene match: 5. The CDR3 region is CASSLRQGAHEQYF. The CDR3 bases are TGCGCCAGCAGCTTGAGGCAGGGGGCCCACGAGCAGTACTTC.

The genes are TRBV28 and TRBJ2-1; 8 bases align to TRBD1. The CDR3 loop spans 16 amino acids. Germline lookup yields CDR1 MDHEN and CDR2 SYDVKM. With V trimmed by 4 bases and J by 16 bases, 21 bases remained unmatched. The CDR3 DNA sequence: TGTGCCAGCAGTTCCGGACAGGGCTTCCGAGGGACCCAGACCTTCTTC. It translates to CASSSGQGFRGTQTFF.

The chain uses TRBV27 and TRBJ2-5, with TRBD2 identical over 12 bases. The DNA end is more similar to TRBJ2-7, so the J call may be wrong. This CDR3 region has 16 residues. In germline, CDR1 is MNHEY, CDR2 SMNVEV (reference sequence). CDR3 amino acids: CASSLSVASGRAEQYF. The CDR3 coding sequence is TGTGCCAGCAGTTTATCTGTTGCTAGCGGGAGGGCCGAGCAGTACTTC.

The gene calls are TRBV28 and TRBJ1-4; TRBD1 aligns across 8 bases. Germline V lookup: CDR1 MDHEN, CDR2 SYDVKM. Trimming cost V 3 bases and J 8 bases; bases outside gene matches: 8. The CDR3 has 15 amino acids. The CDR3 DNA reads TGTGCCAGCAGTTTGTATAGCGGGACAGGAGAAAAACTGTTTTTT. Translation: CASSLYSGTGEKLFF.

This rearrangement joins TRBV27 to TRBJ2-7, with 9 bases identical to TRBD2. V shed 7 bases and J 2 bases; nucleotides not matched to a gene: 6. The germline gives CDR1 MNHEY, CDR2 SMNVEV (reference sequence). The CDR3 covers 14 residues. CDR3 amino acids: CASKTAGGTYEQYF. In DNA, the CDR3 is TGTGCCAGCAAAACAGCGGGAGGCACCTACGAGCAGTACTTC.

This chain connects TRBV6-1 to TRBJ2-1; 8 nucleotides line up with TRBD2. This CDR3 has 14 residues. After removal of 4 bases from V and 4 bases from J, the junction contained 3 bases not matched to a gene. From germline, CDR1 is MNHNS and CDR2 SASEGT. This CDR3 is CASSVREGYNEQFF. In nucleotides, the CDR3 is TGTGCCAGCAGTGTACGGGAGGGATACAATGAGCAGTTCTTC.

This chain uses TRBV15 with TRBJ2-7, with 12 bases that match TRBD1. This CDR3 contains 16 residues. V shed 3 bases, J shed 7 bases, and the junction held 10 bases outside the gene matches. CDR1 LNHNV and CDR2 YYDKDF come from the germline V gene (reference sequence). CDR3 loop: CATSRFPGQGAEEQYF. The CDR3, as DNA: TGTGCCACCAGCAGGTTTCCGGGACAGGGGGCGGAAGAGCAGTACTTC.

The chain links TRBV5-3 to TRBJ2-2; perhaps TRBD2 as D (5 bases). TRBV5-3 is an open reading frame, and its role is uncertain. The germline V and J ends were trimmed by 4 bases and 8 bases, with 24 bases remaining between them. The CDR3 sequence is 17 residues long. CDR3 protein: CARSTKPGLTRSGELFF. The DNA for the CDR3 is TGTGCCAGAAGCACAAAACCGGGCCTCACTAGGTCTGGGGAGCTGTTTTTT.

V usage is TRBV6-6 and J usage is TRBJ1-6; no clear D. CDR1 and CDR2 from the germline V gene are MNHNY and SVGAGI (reference sequence). This CDR3 region has 14 residues. V lost 6 bases to trimming and J lost 0 bases, with 6 bases between them. The CDR3 reads CASSQSSYNSPLHF. The DNA for the CDR3 is TGTGCCAGCAGCCAGAGCTCCTATAATTCACCCCTCCACTTT.

The chain joins TRBV19 to TRBJ1-5, with D possibly being TRBD1 (5 bases). V lost 7 bases and J 4 bases, leaving 17 bases between the germline ends. There are 15 residues in the CDR3. Germline V lookup: CDR1 LNHDA, CDR2 SQIVND (reference sequence). CDR3 sequence (DNA): TGTGCCAGTAACCAACCTAACAGGCGAAATCAGCCCCAGCATTTT. This translates into CASNQPNRRNQPQHF. Supplemented by reference TRBV19 and TRBJ1-5, the full variable domain reads DGGITQSPKYLFRKEGQNVTLSCEQNLNHDAMYWYRQDPGQGLRLIYYSQIVNDFQKGDIAEGYSVSREKKESFPLTVTSAQKNPTAFYLCASNQPNRRNQPQHFGDGTRLSIL.

The chain is built from TRBV7-2 and TRBJ2-5; 9 bases are shared with TRBD2. In germline, CDR1 is SGHTA, CDR2 FQGNSA. This CDR3 has 14 amino acids. V shed 2 bases and J 5 bases; nucleotides not matched to a gene: 3. The CDR3 DNA reads TGTGCCAGCAGCTTATACGCGGGGGGGGAGACCCAGTACTTC. Protein: CASSLYAGGETQYF.

For the CDR3, the DNA is TGTGCCACCAGCAGAGAAGGGGTTGACACTGAAGCTTTCTTT. Amino acid sequence: CATSREGVDTEAFF. V gene TRBV15 combines with J gene TRBJ1-1; TRBD1 might be the D (5 bases). There are 14 residues in the CDR3. V lost 0 bases and J 3 bases, leaving 8 bases between the germline ends. Germline V gene lookup returns CDR1 LNHNV and CDR2 YYDKDF (reference sequence).

The chain is built from TRBV28 and TRBJ1-3; 7 nucleotides match TRBD1. Germline CDR1 reads MDHEN; CDR2 reads SYDVKM. The CDR3 covers 15 residues. V gave up 6 bases and J gave up 2 bases; unmatched junction bases: 7. CDR3 sequence (DNA): TGTGCCAGCAGAGTACAGGGGATACCTGGAAACACCATATATTTT. Protein: CASRVQGIPGNTIYF.

The chain employs TRBV7-8 and TRBJ1-6; TRBD1 aligns across 8 bases. The V segment lost 6 bases and the J segment 8 bases; nucleotides outside the gene matches: 9. The germline V gene has CDR1 SGHVS and CDR2 FQNEAQ. The CDR3 is 15 residues long. DNA of the CDR3: TGTGCCAGCAGGTTGACAGGGGATAGTGATTCACCCCTCCACTTT. Protein product: CASRLTGDSDSPLHF. Variable domain in full (rest from reference TRBV7-8 and TRBJ1-6): GAGVSQSPRYKVAKRGQDVALRCDPISGHVSLFWYQQALGQGPEFLTYFQNEAQLDKSGLPSDRFFAERPEGSVSTLKIQRTQQEDSAVYLCASRLTGDSDSPLHFGNGTRLTVT.

This clone appeared a single time. The chain carries TRBV5-1 and TRBJ2-5, with 12 bases that match TRBD2. Germline loops: CDR1 SGHRS, CDR2 YFSETQ. This CDR3 has 18 amino acids. Unmatched junction bases numbered 15, after V lost 3 bases and J lost 6 bases. Here the CDR3 DNA reads TGCGCCAGCAGCTGGTCTGTGACTAGCGGGAGTGGTGAAAAGACCCAGTACTTC. Residues: CASSWSVTSGSGEKTQYF.

The chain is built from TRBV28 and TRBJ2-3, with 14 bases identical to TRBD2. This CDR3 is 20 amino acids long. The trim removed 4 bases at V and 1 base at J, leaving 13 bases unmatched. Germline V CDR1 and CDR2: MDHEN, SYDVKM. This chain's CDR3 is CASSSGLAGGGQGGTDTQYF. In nucleotides, the CDR3 is TGTGCCAGCAGTTCAGGACTAGCGGGAGGAGGTCAGGGTGGCACAGATACGCAGTATTTT. The full variable domain, in which reference TRBV28 and TRBJ2-3 provide the parts outside the CDR3, is DVKVTQSSRYLVKRTGEKVFLECVQDMDHENMFWYRQDPGLGLRLIYFSYDVKMKEKGDIPEGYSVSREKKERFSLILESASTNQTSMYLCASSSGLAGGGQGGTDTQYFGPGTRLTVL.

This sequence joins TRBV4-1 and TRBJ2-7; 7 positions agree with TRBD1. The CDR3 extends over 14 amino acids. Germline V lookup: CDR1 MGHRA, CDR2 YSYEKL. The trim removed 3 bases at V and 5 bases at J, leaving 7 bases unmatched. In DNA form, the CDR3 reads TGCGCCAGCAGCCATTACCCTCAGGGGGACGAGCAGTACTTC. Translation gives CASSHYPQGDEQYF.

This sequence joins TRBV28 and TRBJ2-7; 7 bases match TRBD2. Trimming cost V 6 bases and J 2 bases; bases outside gene matches: 7. Germline V gene data show CDR1 as MDHEN and CDR2 as SYDVKM. This CDR3 is built from 14 residues. As DNA, the CDR3 is TGTGCCAGCAGAGAATCCGGGAGGACCTACGAGCAGTACTTC. Protein product: CASRESGRTYEQYF.

The rearrangement links TRBV7-2 to TRBJ2-7, with 8 bases that match TRBD1. This CDR3 has 14 amino acids. From germline, CDR1 is SGHTA and CDR2 FQGNSA. The V gene end was trimmed by 3 bases and the J gene end by 3 bases; junction bases not matched to a gene: 4. This CDR3 reads CASSFGQGFYEQYF. DNA for the CDR3: TGTGCCAGCAGCTTCGGACAGGGATTCTACGAGCAGTACTTC.

This chain uses TRBV4-2 with TRBJ2-1; a possible D gene is TRBD2 (6 bases). Trimming pared 1 base from V and 6 bases from J, leaving 16 bases between. This CDR3 has 16 residues. Germline V lookup: CDR1 LGHNA, CDR2 YNFKEQ. CDR3 coding DNA: TGTGCCAGCAGCCAAGGGAGGGACGTGGGACTCAATGAGCAGTTCTTC. This codes for CASSQGRDVGLNEQFF.

The V call is TRBV5-4, the J call TRBJ1-1; D is ambiguous. Trimming took off 0 bases at V and 1 base at J, with 4 bases between the two ends. The CDR3 runs to 13 residues. Germline values: CDR1 SGHNT, CDR2 YYREEE (reference sequence). The DNA of the CDR3 is TGTGCCAGCAGCTTGGTTTCGAACACTGAAGCTTTCTTT. Encoded protein: CASSLVSNTEAFF. Variable domain in full (rest from reference TRBV5-4 and TRBJ1-1): ETGVTQSPTHLIKTRGQQVTLRCSSQSGHNTVSWYQQALGQGPQFIFQYYREEENGRGNFPPRFSGLQFPNYSSELNVNALELDDSALYLCASSLVSNTEAFFGQGTRLTVV.

The chain employs TRBV28 and TRBJ2-2; possibly TRBD1 or TRBD2 for D (6 bases each). Germline lookup yields CDR1 MDHEN and CDR2 SYDVKM. This CDR3 is 14 amino acids long. Trimming cost V 6 bases and J 5 bases, with 13 bases left between them. In DNA form, the CDR3 reads TGTGCCAGCAGCTTCTGGGGGGCGACCGGGGAGCTGTTTTTT. This translates into CASSFWGATGELFF.

V is TRBV10-3 and J is TRBJ2-7; tentative D call: TRBD1 (5 bases). The CDR3 sequence is 11 residues long. V lost 11 bases and J 3 bases, leaving 11 bases between the germline ends. Germline-derived CDR1 and CDR2 are ENHRY and SYGVKD. This chain's CDR3 is CACGHLYEQYF. The CDR3 bases are TGTGCCTGTGGACATCTCTACGAGCAGTACTTC.

This clone was found once. The J gene is TRBJ1-4, the V gene TRBV6-5; 9 bases are shared with TRBD1. This CDR3 comprises 13 residues. The trim removed 7 bases at V and 8 bases at J, leaving 5 bases unmatched. Germline V gene data show CDR1 as MNHEY and CDR2 as SVGAGI. Here the CDR3 DNA reads TGTGCCAGCATTCTTGGACAGGGGGAAAAACTGTTTTTT. Translated: CASILGQGEKLFF.